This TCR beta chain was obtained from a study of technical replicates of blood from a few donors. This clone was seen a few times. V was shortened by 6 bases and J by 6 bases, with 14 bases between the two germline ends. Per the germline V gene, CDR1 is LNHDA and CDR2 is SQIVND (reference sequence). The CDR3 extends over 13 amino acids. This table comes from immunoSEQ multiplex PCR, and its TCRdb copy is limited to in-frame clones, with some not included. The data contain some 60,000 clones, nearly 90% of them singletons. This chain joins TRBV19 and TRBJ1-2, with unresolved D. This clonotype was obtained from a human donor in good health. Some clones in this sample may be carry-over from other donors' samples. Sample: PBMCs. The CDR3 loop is CASRGQRWDGYTF. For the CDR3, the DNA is TGTGCCAGTAGGGGTCAGAGGTGGGATGGCTACACCTTC.